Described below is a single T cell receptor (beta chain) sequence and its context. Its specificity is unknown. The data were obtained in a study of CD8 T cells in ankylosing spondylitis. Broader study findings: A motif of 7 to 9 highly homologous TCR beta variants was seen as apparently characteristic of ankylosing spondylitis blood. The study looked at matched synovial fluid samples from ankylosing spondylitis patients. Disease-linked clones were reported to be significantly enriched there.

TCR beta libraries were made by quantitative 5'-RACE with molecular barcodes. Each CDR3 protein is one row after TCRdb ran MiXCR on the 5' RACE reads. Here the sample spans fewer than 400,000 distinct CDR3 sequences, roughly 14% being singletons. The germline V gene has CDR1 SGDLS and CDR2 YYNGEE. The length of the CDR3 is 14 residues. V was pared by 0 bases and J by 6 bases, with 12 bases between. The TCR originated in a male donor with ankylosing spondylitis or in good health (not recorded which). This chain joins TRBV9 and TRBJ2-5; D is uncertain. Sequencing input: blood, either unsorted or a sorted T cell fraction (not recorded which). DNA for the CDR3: TGTGCCAGCAGCGTAGCTACGAGTATCCAGACCCAGTACTTC. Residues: CASSVATSIQTQYF.